One sample yielded the 27 T cell receptor beta chains listed below, sequenced in a study of shared clonotypes between healthy human individuals. Only in-frame clones appear in the TCRdb table, and some are missing; sequencing was by immunoSEQ multiplex PCR. Among roughly 1,500,000 clones listed, approximately 98% were seen once. The sequenced sample consisted of naive CD4+ T cells sorted from blood. The sample's subset: CD45RA+ positively selected. The receptors were sampled from a man aged 25 to 40 in good health.

The chain employs TRBV7-2 and TRBJ2-6; D possibly corresponds to TRBD2 (6 bases). CDR3 length: 15 residues. Germline-derived CDR1 and CDR2 are SGHTA and FQGNSA. The germline V and J ends were trimmed by 3 bases and 2 bases, with 8 bases remaining between them. The CDR3: CASSLGGPGANVLTF. The CDR3 bases are TGTGCCAGCAGCTTGGGGGGACCTGGGGCCAACGTCCTGACTTTC.

The chain joins TRBV28 to TRBJ1-5; 7 bases are shared with TRBD1. CDR1 MDHEN and CDR2 SYDVKM come from the germline V gene. The CDR3 is 18 residues long. The J segment lost 6 bases and the V segment lost 5 bases, leaving 19 bases of the junction unmatched. CDR3 protein: CASSPAGEGARSGQPQHF. The CDR3 DNA reads as TGTGCCAGCAGTCCAGCTGGAGAGGGGGCGAGATCGGGTCAGCCCCAGCATTTT.

V usage is TRBV28 and J usage is TRBJ2-1; possible D gene TRBD2, 5 bases. CDR1 is MDHEN, CDR2 SYDVKM, per germline. CDR3 length: 12 residues. Trimming stripped 2 bases from V and 10 bases from J, with 9 bases between. CDR3 sequence reads: CASSLLAGEQFF. The CDR3 DNA reads as TGTGCCAGCAGTTTACTAGCTGGGGAGCAGTTCTTC.

V is TRBV7-8 and J is TRBJ2-1, with 11 bases identical to TRBD1. Germline V CDR1 and CDR2: SGHVS, FQNEAQ. V was clipped by 2 bases and J by 9 bases; unmatched bases: 9. The CDR3 has 16 residues. The CDR3 here is CASSLKVDRGRVEQFF. The CDR3, as DNA: TGTGCCAGCAGCTTAAAGGTGGACAGGGGGCGCGTTGAGCAGTTCTTC.

This clone was seen just once. The chain uses TRBV6-1 and TRBJ1-1, with D uncertain. With 2 bases removed from V and 1 base from J, the gap between germline ends came to 11 bases. The germline CDR1 and CDR2 sequences are MNHNS and SASEGT. This CDR3 contains 15 residues. In DNA form, the CDR3 reads TGTGCCAGCAGTGAAAAGGTTTCACCGAACACTGAAGCTTTCTTT. Translating it yields CASSEKVSPNTEAFF.

The chain has TRBV29-1 and TRBJ1-1; D remains unclear. The V gene lost 5 bases and the J gene lost 7 bases, with 17 bases spanning the gap. From germline, CDR1 is SQVTM and CDR2 ANQGSEA. The CDR3 runs 13 residues. The CDR3 coding sequence is TGCAGCGTTCTAGGTCAAGGGCCCGTTGAAGCTTTCTTT. This translates into CSVLGQGPVEAFF.

The chain uses TRBV11-2 and TRBJ2-2; no reliable D call. CDR1 is SGHAT, CDR2 FQNNGV, per germline. Trimming removed 0 bases at V and 11 bases at J, with 13 bases between. The CDR3 sequence is 14 residues long. CDR3 in amino acids: CASSLDRLAVELFF. CDR3 bases: TGTGCCAGCAGCTTAGATCGATTGGCCGTTGAGCTGTTTTTT.

The chain is built from TRBV5-1 and TRBJ1-2, with 8 bases fitting TRBD1. The trim removed 1 base at V and 5 bases at J, leaving 7 bases unmatched. CDR3 length: 15 residues. CDR1 and CDR2 (germline): SGHRS, YFSETQ. The CDR3, as DNA: TGCGCCAGCAGCTTGAGTACCGACAGGGGATATGGCTACACCTTC. Its protein product is CASSLSTDRGYGYTF.

The chain is built from TRBV6-5 and TRBJ1-2; D uncertain. CDR1 and CDR2 (germline): MNHEY, SVGAGI. The CDR3 runs 15 residues. V was clipped by 6 bases and J by 8 bases, with 22 bases between them. CDR3: CASSRGSGVAWGYTF. CDR3 sequence (DNA): TGTGCCAGCAGCCGCGGTAGTGGCGTGGCGTGGGGCTACACCTTC.

The rearrangement joins TRBV28 to TRBJ2-7; possible D gene TRBD1, 6 bases. This CDR3 has 18 residues. The V gene's germline CDR1 is MDHEN and CDR2 SYDVKM. V was clipped by 0 bases and J by 6 bases, with 24 bases between them. CDR3 sequence reads: CASSLWNGRGVTFSEQYF. DNA of the CDR3: TGTGCCAGCAGTTTATGGAATGGCAGGGGAGTTACCTTTTCCGAGCAGTACTTC.

The V and J genes are TRBV25-1 and TRBJ2-7, with D unclear. V lost 1 base, J lost 1 base, and 8 bases lay in between. Germline V CDR1 and CDR2: MGHDK, SYGVNS. The CDR3 runs 14 residues. CDR3 sequence: CASSELADSYEQYF. The DNA for the CDR3 is TGTGCCAGCAGTGAATTGGCAGATTCCTACGAGCAGTACTTC.

The chain uses TRBV9 and TRBJ2-3; D gene unclear. The germline gives CDR1 SGDLS, CDR2 YYNGEE. V was pared by 4 bases and J by 2 bases, with 11 bases between. The CDR3 runs 14 residues. CDR3 DNA: TGTGCCAGCAGCCCCGATCTTCTCACAGATACGCAGTATTTT. This sequence encodes CASSPDLLTDTQYF.

J is TRBJ2-1 and V is TRBV21-1; TRBD2 is the table's D call, not checked against the DNA. TRBV21-1 is classified as a pseudogene. The CDR3 loop spans 15 amino acids. The CDR3 is CASSPLAGKYNEQFF. The CDR3 nucleotides read TGTGCCAGCAGCCCACTAGCGGGAAAATACAATGAGCAGTTCTTC.

Concerning this clone: Other DNA sequences in the sample encode the same CDR3. The genes are TRBV18 and TRBJ2-3, with D unresolved. The CDR3 contains 12 residues. In germline, CDR1 is KGHSH, CDR2 LQKENI. V shed 2 bases and J shed 6 bases, with 6 bases lying between them. The CDR3 here is CASSPASDTQYF. The CDR3 bases are TGTGCCAGCTCACCAGCCTCGGATACGCAGTATTTT.

The CDR3 bases are TGCGCCAGCAGACTGCGTACGAACACCGGGGAGCTGTTTTTT. The encoded protein is CASRLRTNTGELFF. The chain uses TRBV5-1 and TRBJ2-2; the D is unclear. Germline assignment: CDR1 SGHRS and CDR2 YFSETQ. V was clipped by 5 bases and J by 0 bases, with 8 bases between them. The CDR3 contains 14 residues.

The chain employs TRBV10-3 and TRBJ2-1; 11 nucleotides align to TRBD2. Germline assignment: CDR1 ENHRY and CDR2 SYGVKD. The CDR3 has 15 amino acids. Trimming at V came to 10 bases and at J to 9 bases, leaving 14 bases not matched to a gene. The DNA of the CDR3 is TGTGCCACAGCATTGACTAGCGGGATTCAGGGTGAGCAGTTCTTC. Protein: CATALTSGIQGEQFF.

This CDR3 reads CASSFLRGGRQETQYF. CDR3 DNA sequence: TGTGCCAGCTCTTTTCTCAGAGGGGGGCGGCAAGAGACCCAGTACTTC. The chain uses TRBV18 and TRBJ2-5; either TRBD1 or TRBD2 may supply D (6 bases each). Germline loops: CDR1 KGHSH, CDR2 LQKENI. V was cut by 6 bases and J by 2 bases, with 19 bases left in between. The CDR3 covers 16 residues.

The gene calls are TRBV11-2 and TRBJ2-1; TRBD2 agrees at 11 bases. Germline V gene data show CDR1 as SGHAT and CDR2 as FQNNGV. V lost 6 bases to trimming and J lost 5 bases; unmatched junction nucleotides: 9. The CDR3 totals 16 residues. CDR3 DNA sequence: TGTGCCAGCAGACCTAGCGGGAGGCCCCTCAACAATGAGCAGTTCTTC. This gives the protein CASRPSGRPLNNEQFF.

This chain uses TRBV12-5 with TRBJ1-2; 8 bases map to TRBD1. Germline loops: CDR1 LGHNT, CDR2 FRNRAP. V was pared by 1 base and J by 1 base, with 8 bases of the junction left unmatched. This CDR3 is 17 amino acids long. The CDR3, as DNA: TGTGCTAGTGGTTTGGCCCCGACAGGGGACGTTAACTATGGCTACACCTTC. It encodes CASGLAPTGDVNYGYTF.

The V gene is TRBV29-1, the J gene TRBJ2-1; 7 bases agree with TRBD2. This CDR3 comprises 13 residues. CDR1 and CDR2 (germline): SQVTM, ANQGSEA. The V segment lost 4 bases and the J segment 4 bases; nucleotides outside the gene matches: 4. CDR3 in DNA: TGCAGCGTTGGCAGCGGGGCTTACAATGAGCAGTTCTTC. As protein: CSVGSGAYNEQFF.

This clone was recorded once. The chain combines TRBV27 with TRBJ1-5, with D possibly being TRBD1 (5 bases). V lost 4 bases, J lost 0 bases, and 16 bases lay in between. Germline assignment: CDR1 MNHEY and CDR2 SMNVEV (reference sequence). The CDR3 is made up of 17 amino acids. The CDR3 loop is CASSSRVGHISNQPQHF. DNA for the CDR3: TGTGCCAGCAGTTCCAGGGTGGGGCATATTAGCAATCAGCCCCAGCATTTT.

The V and J genes are TRBV7-9 and TRBJ2-3; D not resolved. CDR3 size: 15 residues. CDR1 and CDR2 from the germline V gene are SEHNR and FQNEAQ (reference sequence). Trimming took off 5 bases at V and 2 bases at J, with 14 bases between the two ends. The CDR3 loop is CASSAAPGYTDTQYF. In DNA, the CDR3 is TGTGCCAGCAGCGCCGCCCCAGGATACACAGATACGCAGTATTTT.

The chain employs TRBV18 and TRBJ1-2; 7 bases align to TRBD1. The V and J ends lost 3 bases and 3 bases, in that order; junction bases with no gene match: 4. In germline, CDR1 is KGHSH, CDR2 LQKENI. This CDR3 comprises 14 residues. Here the CDR3 DNA reads TGTGCCAGCTCACCGACAGGGACCCACTATGGCTACACCTTC. Translating gives CASSPTGTHYGYTF.

The chain uses TRBV4-2 and TRBJ2-3; 7 positions match TRBD2. With 3 bases clipped from V and 2 bases from J, the junction kept 8 bases outside the gene matches. The CDR3 spans 16 residues. Germline CDR1 and CDR2: LGHNA and YNFKEQ. CDR3 in amino acids: CASSQIEAGSTDTQYF. CDR3 DNA: TGTGCCAGCAGCCAGATAGAAGCGGGGTCCACAGATACGCAGTATTTT.

The V gene is TRBV7-6, the J gene TRBJ2-2, with 14 bases matching TRBD2. The germline V gene encodes CDR1 SGHVS and CDR2 FNYEAQ. The V and J ends lost 5 bases and 6 bases, in that order; junction bases with no gene match: 11. This CDR3 has 18 residues. DNA of the CDR3: TGTGCCAGCAGCCTTACCCCGGGACTAGCGGGAGTATCCGGGGAGCTGTTTTTT. It is translated as CASSLTPGLAGVSGELFF. Drawing the rest from reference TRBV7-6 and TRBJ2-2, the complete variable domain is GAGVSQSPRYKVTKRGQDVALRCDPISGHVSLYWYRQALGQGPEFLTYFNYEAQQDKSGLPNDRFSAERPEGSISTLTIQRTEQRDSAMYRCASSLTPGLAGVSGELFFGEGSRLTVL.

V and J are TRBV11-2 and TRBJ2-2, with 7 bases aligning to TRBD1. The V gene end was trimmed by 5 bases and the J gene end by 5 bases; junction bases not matched to a gene: 8. CDR1 and CDR2 from the germline V gene are SGHAT and FQNNGV. This CDR3 has 15 residues. The CDR3 coding sequence is TGTGCCAGCAGCACCTACAGGGGTGATACCGGGGAGCTGTTTTTT. It translates to CASSTYRGDTGELFF.

This clone was seen just once. The rearrangement joins TRBV19 to TRBJ1-2; D is possibly TRBD1 (5 bases). The ends were cut back, 2 bases at V and 6 bases at J, with 10 bases in the middle. This CDR3 region has 13 residues. CDR1 LNHDA and CDR2 SQIVND come from the germline V gene (reference sequence). The CDR3: CASSISRGDGYTF. CDR3 DNA: TGTGCCAGTAGTATATCACGAGGGGATGGCTACACCTTC. Full variable domain (missing parts from reference TRBV19 and TRBJ1-2): DGGITQSPKYLFRKEGQNVTLSCEQNLNHDAMYWYRQDPGQGLRLIYYSQIVNDFQKGDIAEGYSVSREKKESFPLTVTSAQKNPTAFYLCASSISRGDGYTFGSGTRLTVV.